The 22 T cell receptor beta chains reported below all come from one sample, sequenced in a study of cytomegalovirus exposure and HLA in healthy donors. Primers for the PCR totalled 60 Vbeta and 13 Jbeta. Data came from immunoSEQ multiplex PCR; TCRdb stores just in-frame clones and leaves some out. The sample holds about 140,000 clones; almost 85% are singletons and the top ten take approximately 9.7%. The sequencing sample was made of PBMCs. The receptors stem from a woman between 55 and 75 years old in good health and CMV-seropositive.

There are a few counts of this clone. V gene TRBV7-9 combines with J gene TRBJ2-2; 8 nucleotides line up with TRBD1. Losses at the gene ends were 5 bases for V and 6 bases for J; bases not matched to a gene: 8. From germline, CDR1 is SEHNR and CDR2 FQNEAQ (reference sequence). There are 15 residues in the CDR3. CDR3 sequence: CASSPRTGLPGELFF. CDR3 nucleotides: TGTGCCAGCAGCCCTAGGACAGGGCTCCCCGGGGAGCTGTTTTTT.

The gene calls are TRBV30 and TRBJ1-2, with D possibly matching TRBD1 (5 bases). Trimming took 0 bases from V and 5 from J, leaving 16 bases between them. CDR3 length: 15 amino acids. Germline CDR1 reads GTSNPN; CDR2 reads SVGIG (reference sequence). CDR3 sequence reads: CAWSVPPKGRYGYTF. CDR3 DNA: TGTGCCTGGAGTGTACCCCCTAAGGGGCGATATGGCTACACCTTC.

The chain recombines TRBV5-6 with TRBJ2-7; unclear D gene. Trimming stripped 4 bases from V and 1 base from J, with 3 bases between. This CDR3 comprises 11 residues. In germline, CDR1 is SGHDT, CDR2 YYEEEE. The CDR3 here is CASSISYEQYF. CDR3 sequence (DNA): TGTGCCAGCAGCATATCCTACGAGCAGTACTTC.

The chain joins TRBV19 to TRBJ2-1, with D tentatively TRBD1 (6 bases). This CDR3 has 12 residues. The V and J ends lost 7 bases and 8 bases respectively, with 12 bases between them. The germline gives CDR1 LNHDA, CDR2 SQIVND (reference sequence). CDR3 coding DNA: TGTGCCAGTACGGGACACCCTTATGAGCAGTTCTTC. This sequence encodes CASTGHPYEQFF.

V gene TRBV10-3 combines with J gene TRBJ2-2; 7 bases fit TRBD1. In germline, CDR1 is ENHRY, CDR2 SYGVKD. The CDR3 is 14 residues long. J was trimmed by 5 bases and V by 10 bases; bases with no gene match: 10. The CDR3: CATYKGAETGELFF. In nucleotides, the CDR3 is TGTGCCACCTACAAGGGGGCAGAGACCGGGGAGCTGTTTTTT.

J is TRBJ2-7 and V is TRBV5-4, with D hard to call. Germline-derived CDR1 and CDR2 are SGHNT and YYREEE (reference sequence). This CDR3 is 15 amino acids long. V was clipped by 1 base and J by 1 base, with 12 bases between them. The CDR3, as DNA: TGTGCCAGCAGCTTGAATGCAGGCCTATCCTACGAGCAGTACTTC. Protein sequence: CASSLNAGLSYEQYF.

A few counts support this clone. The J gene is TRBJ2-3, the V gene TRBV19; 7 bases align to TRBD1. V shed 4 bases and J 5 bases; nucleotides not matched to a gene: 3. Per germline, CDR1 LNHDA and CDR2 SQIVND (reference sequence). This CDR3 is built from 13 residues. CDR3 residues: CASSKTGLDTQYF. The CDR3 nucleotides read TGTGCCAGTAGTAAGACAGGGCTAGATACGCAGTATTTT. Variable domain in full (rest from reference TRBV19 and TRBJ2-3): DGGITQSPKYLFRKEGQNVTLSCEQNLNHDAMYWYRQDPGQGLRLIYYSQIVNDFQKGDIAEGYSVSREKKESFPLTVTSAQKNPTAFYLCASSKTGLDTQYFGPGTRLTVL.

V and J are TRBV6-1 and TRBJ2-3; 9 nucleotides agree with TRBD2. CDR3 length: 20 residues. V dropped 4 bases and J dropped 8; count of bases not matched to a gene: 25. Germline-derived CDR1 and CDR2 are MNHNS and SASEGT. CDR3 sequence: CASSGQRQGKAGGPYGTQYF. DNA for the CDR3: TGTGCCAGCAGTGGTCAGCGGCAGGGGAAGGCGGGAGGGCCGTATGGTACGCAGTATTTT.

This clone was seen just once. CDR3 nucleotides: TGTGCCAGCAGTGGACAGGGTAGGGGATCCTACGAGCAGTACTTC. Amino acid sequence: CASSGQGRGSYEQYF. J is TRBJ2-7 and V is TRBV28; 8 bases line up with TRBD1. Unmatched junction bases numbered 7, after V lost 5 bases and J lost 1 base. CDR3 size: 15 residues. Germline V gene sequence: CDR1 MDHEN, CDR2 SYDVKM.

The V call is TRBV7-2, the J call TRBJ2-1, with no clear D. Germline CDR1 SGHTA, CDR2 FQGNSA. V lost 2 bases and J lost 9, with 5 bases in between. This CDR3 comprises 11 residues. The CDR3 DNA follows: TGTGCCAGCAGCTTATTGAGTGAGCAGTTCTTC. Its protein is CASSLLSEQFF.

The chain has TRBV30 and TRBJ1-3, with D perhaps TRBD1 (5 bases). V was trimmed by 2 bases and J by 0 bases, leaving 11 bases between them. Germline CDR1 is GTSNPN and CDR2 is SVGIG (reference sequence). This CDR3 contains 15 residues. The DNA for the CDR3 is TGTGCCTGGAGTCCAGGGAGGGTCTCTGGAAACACCATATATTTT. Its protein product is CAWSPGRVSGNTIYF.

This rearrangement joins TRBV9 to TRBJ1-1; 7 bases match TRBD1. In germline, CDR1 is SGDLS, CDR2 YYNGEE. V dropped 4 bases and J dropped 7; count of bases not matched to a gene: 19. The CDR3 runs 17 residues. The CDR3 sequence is CASSPPWSDRAGGEAFF. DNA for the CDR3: TGTGCCAGCAGCCCCCCTTGGTCCGACAGGGCCGGGGGTGAAGCTTTCTTT.

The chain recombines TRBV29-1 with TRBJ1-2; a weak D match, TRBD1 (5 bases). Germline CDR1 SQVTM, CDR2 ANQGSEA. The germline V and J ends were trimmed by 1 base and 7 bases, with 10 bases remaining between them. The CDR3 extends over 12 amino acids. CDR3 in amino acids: CSVEVLGGGYTF. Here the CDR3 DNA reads TGCAGCGTTGAAGTCTTGGGGGGTGGCTACACCTTC.

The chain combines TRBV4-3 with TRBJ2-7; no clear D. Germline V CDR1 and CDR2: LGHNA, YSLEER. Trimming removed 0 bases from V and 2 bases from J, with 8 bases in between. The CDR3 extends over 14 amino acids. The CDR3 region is CASSQDLAAYEQYF. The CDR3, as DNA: TGCGCCAGCAGCCAAGACTTGGCGGCCTACGAGCAGTACTTC.

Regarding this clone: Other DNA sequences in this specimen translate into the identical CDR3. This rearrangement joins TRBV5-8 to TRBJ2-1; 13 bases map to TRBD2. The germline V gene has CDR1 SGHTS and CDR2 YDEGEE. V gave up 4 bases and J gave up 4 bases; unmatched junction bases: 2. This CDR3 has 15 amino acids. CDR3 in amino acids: CASSLGLAGYNEQFF. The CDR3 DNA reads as TGTGCCAGCAGCCTGGGACTAGCGGGGTACAATGAGCAGTTCTTC.

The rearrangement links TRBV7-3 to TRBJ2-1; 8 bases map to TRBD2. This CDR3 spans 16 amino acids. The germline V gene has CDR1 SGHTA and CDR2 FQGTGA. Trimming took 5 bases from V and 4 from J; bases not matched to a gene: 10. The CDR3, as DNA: TGTGCCAGCAGCGTTACCTTCGCGGGAGGATACAATGAGCAGTTCTTC. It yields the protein CASSVTFAGGYNEQFF.

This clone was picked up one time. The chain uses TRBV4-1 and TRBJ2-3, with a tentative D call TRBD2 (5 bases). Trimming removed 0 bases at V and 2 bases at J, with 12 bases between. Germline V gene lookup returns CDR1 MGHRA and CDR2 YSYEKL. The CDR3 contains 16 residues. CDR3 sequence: CASSQDGQRITDTQYF. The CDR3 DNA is TGCGCCAGCAGCCAAGACGGCCAGCGGATCACAGATACGCAGTATTTT.

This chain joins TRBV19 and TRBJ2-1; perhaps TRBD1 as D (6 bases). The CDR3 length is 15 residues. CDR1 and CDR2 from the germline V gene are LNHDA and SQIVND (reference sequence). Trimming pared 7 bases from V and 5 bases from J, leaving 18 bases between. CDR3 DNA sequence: TGTGCCAGTACTCCTCCAGGGGACCCAAACAATGAGCAGTTCTTC. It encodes CASTPPGDPNNEQFF.

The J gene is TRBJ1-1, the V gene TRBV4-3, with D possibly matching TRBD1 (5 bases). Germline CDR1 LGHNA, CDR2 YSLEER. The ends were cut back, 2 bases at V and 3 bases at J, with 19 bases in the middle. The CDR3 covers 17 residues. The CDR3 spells CASSQLAFTGGDTEAFF. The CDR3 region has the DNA TGCGCCAGCAGCCAACTAGCCTTTACAGGAGGGGACACTGAAGCTTTCTTT.

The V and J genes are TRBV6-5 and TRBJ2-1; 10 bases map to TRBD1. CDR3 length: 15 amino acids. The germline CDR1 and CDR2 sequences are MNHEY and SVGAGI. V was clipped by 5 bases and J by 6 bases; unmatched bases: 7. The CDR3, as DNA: TGTGCCAGCAGTCCTTCGACAGGGGGCATCAATGAGCAGTTCTTC. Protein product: CASSPSTGGINEQFF.

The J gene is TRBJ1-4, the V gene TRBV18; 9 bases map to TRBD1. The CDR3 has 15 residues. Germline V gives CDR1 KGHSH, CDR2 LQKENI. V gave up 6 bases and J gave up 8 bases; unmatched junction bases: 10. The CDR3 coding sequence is TGTGCCAGCTCGAGCCGGGACAGGGCGGGAGAAAAACTGTTTTTT. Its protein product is CASSSRDRAGEKLFF.

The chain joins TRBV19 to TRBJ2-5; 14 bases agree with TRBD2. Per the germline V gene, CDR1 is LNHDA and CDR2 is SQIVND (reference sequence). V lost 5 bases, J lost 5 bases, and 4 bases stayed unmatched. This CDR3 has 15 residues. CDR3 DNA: TGTGCCAGTAGTTTGGGACTAGCGGGAGATGAGACCCAGTACTTC. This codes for CASSLGLAGDETQYF.